The clone carrying this T cell receptor delta chain was recorded a few times. What it recognizes is unknown. A far larger clone is a single base away, which makes a read error likely. The limits of the CDR3 on the DNA are not certain, so only TCRdb's listed CDR3 is given. The germline CDR1 and CDR2 sequences are TSWWSYY and QGS. The CDR3 sequence runs 19 residues, both termini included. The entry originates in a study of γδ T cells in repeated Plasmodium falciparum infection. The overall study: Donors had four controlled P. falciparum NF54 infections over roughly 640 days.

Points from the study as a whole: In Vdelta2-negative, largely Vdelta1+, gammadelta repertoires, repeated controlled infections appeared to drive clonal selection waves. Malian children's Vdelta2-negative repertoires appeared more expanded and less diverse than Australians'.

Bulk repertoires came from Vgamma9/Vdelta2+ or Vdelta2-negative gammadelta T cells flow-sorted from PBMC. Each sorted gammadelta sample had TRG and TRD chains sequenced. TCRdb re-processed the multiplex PCR reads using CATT. The sample consists of tens of thousands of delta-chain clones, 0.8% to 1% of them appearing once. Source material: gamma-delta T cells from blood. The J gene went uncalled, whereas the V gene is TRDV1; the table gives TRDD3 as D, unverified against the DNA. This sequence originates from a pool of human donors (malaria-infected and uninfected, not separated). CDR3 loop: CALSLRPSYWGIGTDKLIF.